The rows below give T cell receptor beta chains drawn from one sample of a study of blood T cells in healthy people across ages. TCRdb reprocessed the 5' RACE reads with MiXCR, giving one entry per CDR3 protein. The sample lists 650,000 to 1,000,000 distinct CDR3 sequences, around 34% seen once, with 13% in the top ten. Material: blood. The receptors stem from a young man in good health. Each CDR3 is given with its conserved first and last residue. Each record gives: CDR3 DNA, CDR3 protein, V gene, D gene, clone size, J gene. D genes are given only for firm matches. Expanded clones get a size class; other rows say once, few or many, or leave the size out.

TGTGCCATCAGTGAGGGTGGCAGATCGGTTCGTGAGCAGTACTTC,CAISEGGRSVREQYF,TRBV10-3,.,many,TRBJ2-7
TGTGCCAGCAGTGAGGGCTCTGGGGCCAACGTCCTGACTTTC,CASSEGSGANVLTF,TRBV6-4,.,few,TRBJ2-6
TGTGCCAGCAGTTACGGTGAGGGGTCTGAGGAGCAGTTCTTC,CASSYGEGSEEQFF,TRBV6-6,.,.,TRBJ2-1
TGTGCCAGCACCTCTCTCATGTACGTGAACTATGGCTACACCTTC,CASTSLMYVNYGYTF,TRBV12-3/TRBV12-4,.,few,TRBJ1-2
TGTGCCAGCAGTGATAAGGGTCCGGCCAAAAACATTCAGTACTTC,CASSDKGPAKNIQYF,TRBV2,.,many,TRBJ2-4
TGTGCCAGCAGTTTGCAGGGGCCAAATCAGCCCCAGCATTTT,CASSLQGPNQPQHF,TRBV27,.,few,TRBJ1-5
TGTGCCAGCAGCTCCGGGCGGAATCAGCCCCAGCATTTT,CASSSGRNQPQHF,TRBV7-2,.,many,TRBJ1-5
TGTGCCATCAGTGAGTTGCAGGCCACAGATACGCAGTATTTT,CAISELQATDTQYF,TRBV10-3,.,few,TRBJ2-3
TGTGCCATCAGTGGTGAGCCGGCCGAAAAACTGTTTTTT,CAISGEPAEKLFF,TRBV10-3,.,.,TRBJ1-4
TGTGCCAGCAGTTTAGGAGAACACACAGATACGCAGTATTTT,CASSLGEHTDTQYF,TRBV12-3/TRBV12-4,.,many,TRBJ2-3
TGCAGTGCCATAGGGCCCGCTGTCCCTATCTCCTACGAGCAGTACTTC,CSAIGPAVPISYEQYF,TRBV20-1,.,.,TRBJ2-7
TGCAGTGCTAGAGATAACGCCGGGGAGCTGTTTTTT,CSARDNAGELFF,TRBV20-1,.,.,TRBJ2-2
TGTGCCAGCAGTTTAGTCCAGGGCGGCGGCTACACCTTC,CASSLVQGGGYTF,TRBV28,.,few,TRBJ1-2
TGTGCCAGCAGCCAAGTTGGAGGATACGAGCAGTACTTC,CASSQVGGYEQYF,TRBV4-2,.,many,TRBJ2-7
TGTGCCAGCAGCCCCGGTCTTGAGGAGTTCTTC,CASSPGLEEFF,TRBV7-2,.,.,TRBJ2-1
TGCAGTGCCCCGACAGGGGACAACTATGGCTACACCTTC,CSAPTGDNYGYTF,TRBV20-1,TRBD1,.,TRBJ1-2
TGTGCCAGCATGCAGTTCGGGACAGGGGATACAGATACGCAGTATTTT,CASMQFGTGDTDTQYF,TRBV12-3/TRBV12-4,TRBD1,.,TRBJ2-3
TGTGCCAGCAGCCAAGCTGGGACAGGGGCTAACTATGGCTACACCTTC,CASSQAGTGANYGYTF,TRBV4-2,TRBD1,.,TRBJ1-2
TGTGCCAGCAGTGAATCTGGGGCCGTCTATGGCTACACCTTC,CASSESGAVYGYTF,TRBV6-1,.,.,TRBJ1-2
TGCAGTGCCAAACTAGTCTCCGAGCAGTACTTC,CSAKLVSEQYF,TRBV20-1,.,many,TRBJ2-7
TGTGCCAGCAGCAAGGATACTCGGGGGCACAATGAGCAGTTCTTC,CASSKDTRGHNEQFF,TRBV2,.,.,TRBJ2-1
TGTGCCGTCGGGGGGACACCTATCACTGAAGCTTTCTTT,CAVGGTPITEAFF,TRBV6-2/TRBV6-3,.,few,TRBJ1-1
TGTGCCAGCAGCCGAACAGGGGACAGTGCCTACGAGCAGTACTTC,CASSRTGDSAYEQYF,TRBV6-5,TRBD1,.,TRBJ2-7
TGTGCCAGCAGCCTTACCGGGACAGAGCACTATGGCTACACCTTC,CASSLTGTEHYGYTF,TRBV7-2,TRBD1,few,TRBJ1-2
TGTGCCACCGAACTTAAACAGGGGTCCTACGAGCAGTACTTC,CATELKQGSYEQYF,TRBV18,TRBD1,.,TRBJ2-7
TGCGCCAGCAGCCAAGGAACAGGGGGTGGCCAGCCCCAGCATTTT,CASSQGTGGGQPQHF,TRBV4-3,TRBD1,many,TRBJ1-5
TGCAGTGCTAGTTTGCGGCAGGGGTTTTTTCAGCCCCAGCATTTT,CSASLRQGFFQPQHF,TRBV20-1,.,many,TRBJ1-5
TGCAGTGCAAATCCCGGGACTAGCGGGGCCGAGACCCAGTACTTC,CSANPGTSGAETQYF,TRBV20-1,TRBD2,.,TRBJ2-5
TGCGCCAGCAGACCGGGACAGGAGTACTATGGCTACACCTTC,CASRPGQEYYGYTF,TRBV5-1,TRBD1,many,TRBJ1-2
TGTGCCAGCAGTTTGGCGGAATACGCAGATACGCAGTATTTT,CASSLAEYADTQYF,TRBV12-3/TRBV12-4,.,.,TRBJ2-3
TGTGCCAGCAGCCCCGGGACTAGCCATGGTGAGCAGTTCTTC,CASSPGTSHGEQFF,TRBV3-1,TRBD2,many,TRBJ2-1
TGTGCCAGCAGCGAAGAGGGACGGCCAGACACTGAAGCTTTCTTT,CASSEEGRPDTEAFF,TRBV6-2/TRBV6-3,.,.,TRBJ1-1
TGCAGTGCTAGAAGAGGGACTAGCCTCAACAATGAGCAGTTCTTC,CSARRGTSLNNEQFF,TRBV20-1,TRBD2,.,TRBJ2-1
TGTGCCAGCAGCTTAGTCGGCAGCCGGAGCTCTGGGGCCAACGTCCTGACTTTC,CASSLVGSRSSGANVLTF,TRBV7-9,.,.,TRBJ2-6
TGTGCCGGCAGCTTGGCTCCGGGACAGACAGCTAACTATGGCTACACCTTC,CAGSLAPGQTANYGYTF,TRBV5-5,TRBD1,.,TRBJ1-2
TGCAGTGCTAGTGGACAGGGGAGGAATGAGCAGTTCTTC,CSASGQGRNEQFF,TRBV20-1,TRBD1,few,TRBJ2-1
TGTGCCAGCAGTTGGACAGGGGGTGGTGGAAACACCATATATTTT,CASSWTGGGGNTIYF,TRBV12-3/TRBV12-4,TRBD1,.,TRBJ1-3
TGCAGCGTTGTCGGACAGGGAAACGGTGGCTACACCTTC,CSVVGQGNGGYTF,TRBV29-1,TRBD1,.,TRBJ1-2
TGTGCCAGCGACGATACAGGGGATGGCTGCACCTTC,CASDDTGDGCTF,TRBV12-3/TRBV12-4,TRBD1,.,TRBJ1-2
TGCAGTGCCACTGCGGGGAGGGACTACGAGCAGTACTTC,CSATAGRDYEQYF,TRBV20-1,TRBD2,.,TRBJ2-7
TGTGCCAGCAGCCAAGAGGGGAGGGGGCGAGACGAGCAGTACTTC,CASSQEGRGRDEQYF,TRBV4-2,.,.,TRBJ2-7
TGTGCCAGCAGCTTAAGTACAGGGATGGTCTTTACCGGGGAGCTGTTTTTT,CASSLSTGMVFTGELFF,TRBV7-6,.,.,TRBJ2-2
TGCAGCGTCCTGGACAGTGAAGCTTTCTTT,CSVLDSEAFF,TRBV29-1,.,.,TRBJ1-1
TGTGCCAGCAGTTACGTGAGGGTTCAGGAGGAGCAGTTCTTC,CASSYVRVQEEQFF,TRBV6-2/TRBV6-3,.,few,TRBJ2-1
TGTGCCAGCAGCTTAGCAGCGGGGGGGCGAAATGAGCAGTTCTTC,CASSLAAGGRNEQFF,TRBV7-2,TRBD2,.,TRBJ2-1
TGTGCCAGCAGTTTAGAATACTCTGGGGCCAACGTCCTGACTTTC,CASSLEYSGANVLTF,TRBV27,.,few,TRBJ2-6
TGCAGTGCTACCGGTCCGGACTCTATCACAGATACGCAGTATTTT,CSATGPDSITDTQYF,TRBV20-1,.,.,TRBJ2-3
TGTGCCAGCGAACCCCCCGCCCAACTCCGGGGCTACACCTTC,CASEPPAQLRGYTF,TRBV7-8,.,few,TRBJ1-2
TGTGCCACCAGCAGAGTCTTCAGCACAGATACGCAGTATTTT,CATSRVFSTDTQYF,TRBV15,.,.,TRBJ2-3
TGTGCCAGCAGTCAAGAACGGGACAACAATCAGCCCCAGCATTTT,CASSQERDNNQPQHF,TRBV2,.,many,TRBJ1-5
TGCGCCAGCAGCCAAGGAGGGGGAGTCTCTGGGGCCAACGTCCTGACTTTC,CASSQGGGVSGANVLTF,TRBV4-3,.,few,TRBJ2-6
TGTGCCAGCAGCTTAACGGACACAAACCCCCTCTATGGCTACACCTTC,CASSLTDTNPLYGYTF,TRBV5-5,.,.,TRBJ1-2
TGTGCCAGCAGTCCGAAGACAGGGAGCGAAAAACTGTTTTTT,CASSPKTGSEKLFF,TRBV2,TRBD1,few,TRBJ1-4